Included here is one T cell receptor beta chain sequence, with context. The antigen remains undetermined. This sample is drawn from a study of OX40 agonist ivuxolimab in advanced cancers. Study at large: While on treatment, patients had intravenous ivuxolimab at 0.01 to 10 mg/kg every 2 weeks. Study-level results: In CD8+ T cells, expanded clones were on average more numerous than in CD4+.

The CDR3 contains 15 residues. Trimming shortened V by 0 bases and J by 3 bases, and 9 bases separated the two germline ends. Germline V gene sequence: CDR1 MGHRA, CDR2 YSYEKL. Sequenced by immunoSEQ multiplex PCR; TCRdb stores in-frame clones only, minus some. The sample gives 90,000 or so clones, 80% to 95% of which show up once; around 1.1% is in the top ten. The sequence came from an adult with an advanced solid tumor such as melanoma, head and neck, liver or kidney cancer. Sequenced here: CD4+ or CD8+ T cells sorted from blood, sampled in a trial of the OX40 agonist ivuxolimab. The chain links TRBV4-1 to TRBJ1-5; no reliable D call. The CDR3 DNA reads TGCGCCAGCAGCCAAGACTACACCCTCAATCAGCCCCAGCATTTT. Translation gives CASSQDYTLNQPQHF.